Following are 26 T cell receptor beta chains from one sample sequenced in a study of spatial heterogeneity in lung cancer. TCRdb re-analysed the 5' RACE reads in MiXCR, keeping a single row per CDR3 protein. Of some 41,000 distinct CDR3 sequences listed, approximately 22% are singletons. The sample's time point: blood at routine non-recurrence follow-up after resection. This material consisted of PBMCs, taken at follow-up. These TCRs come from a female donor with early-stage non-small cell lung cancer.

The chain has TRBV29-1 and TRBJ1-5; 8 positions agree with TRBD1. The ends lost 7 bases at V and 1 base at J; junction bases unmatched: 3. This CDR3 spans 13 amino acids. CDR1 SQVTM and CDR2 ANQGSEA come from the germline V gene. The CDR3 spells CSAGQGSNQPQHF. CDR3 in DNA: TGCAGCGCCGGACAGGGAAGCAATCAGCCCCAGCATTTT. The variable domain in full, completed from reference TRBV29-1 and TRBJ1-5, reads SAVISQKPSRDICQRGTSLTIQCQVDSQVTMMFWYRQQPGQSLTLIATANQGSEATYESGFVIDKFPISRPNLTFSTLTVSNMSPEDSSIYLCSAGQGSNQPQHFGDGTRLSIL.

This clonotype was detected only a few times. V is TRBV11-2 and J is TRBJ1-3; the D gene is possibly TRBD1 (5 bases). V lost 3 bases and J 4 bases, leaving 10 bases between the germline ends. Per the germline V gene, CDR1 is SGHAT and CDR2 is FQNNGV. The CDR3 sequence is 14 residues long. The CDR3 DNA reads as TGTGCCAGCAGCTTCATGGGGGACGGAAACACCATATATTTT. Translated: CASSFMGDGNTIYF.

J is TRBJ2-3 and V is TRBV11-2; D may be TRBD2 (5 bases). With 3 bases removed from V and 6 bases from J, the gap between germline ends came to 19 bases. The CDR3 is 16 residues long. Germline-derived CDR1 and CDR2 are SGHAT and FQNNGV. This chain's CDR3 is CASSLSQRFGFDTQYF. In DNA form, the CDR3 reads TGTGCCAGCAGCTTGAGCCAGCGGTTCGGCTTCGATACGCAGTATTTT.

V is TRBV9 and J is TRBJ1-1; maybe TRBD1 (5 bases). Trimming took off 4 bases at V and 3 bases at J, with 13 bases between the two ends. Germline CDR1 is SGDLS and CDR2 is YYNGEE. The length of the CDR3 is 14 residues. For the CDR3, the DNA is TGTGCCAGCAGCCCAGGGTATCGGGACACTGAAGCTTTCTTT. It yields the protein CASSPGYRDTEAFF.

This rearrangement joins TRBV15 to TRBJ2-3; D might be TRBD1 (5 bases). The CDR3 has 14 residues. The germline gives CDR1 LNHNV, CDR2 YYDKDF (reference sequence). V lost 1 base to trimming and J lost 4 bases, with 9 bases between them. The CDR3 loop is CATSRGQGADTQYF. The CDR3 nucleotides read TGTGCCACCAGCAGAGGGCAGGGCGCAGATACGCAGTATTTT.

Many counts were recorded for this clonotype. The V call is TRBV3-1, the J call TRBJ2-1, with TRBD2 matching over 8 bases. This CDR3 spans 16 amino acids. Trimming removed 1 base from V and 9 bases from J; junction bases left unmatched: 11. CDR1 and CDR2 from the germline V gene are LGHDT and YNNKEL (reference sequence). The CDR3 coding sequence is TGTGCCAGCAGCCAAGCTCCAGCGGGGGCCAAGGCTGAGCAGTTCTTC. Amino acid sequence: CASSQAPAGAKAEQFF.

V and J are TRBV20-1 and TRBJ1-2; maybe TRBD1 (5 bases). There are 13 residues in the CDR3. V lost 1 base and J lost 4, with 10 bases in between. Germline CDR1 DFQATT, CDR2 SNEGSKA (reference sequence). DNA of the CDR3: TGCAGTGCTAGAGCGGGGGGATCCTATGGCTACACCTTC. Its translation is CSARAGGSYGYTF.

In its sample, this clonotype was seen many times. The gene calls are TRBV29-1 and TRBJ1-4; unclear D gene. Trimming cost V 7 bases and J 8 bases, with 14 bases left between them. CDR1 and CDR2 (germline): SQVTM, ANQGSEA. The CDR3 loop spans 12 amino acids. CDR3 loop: CSALTGREKLFF. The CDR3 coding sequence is TGCAGCGCTCTAACGGGGAGGGAAAAACTGTTTTTT.

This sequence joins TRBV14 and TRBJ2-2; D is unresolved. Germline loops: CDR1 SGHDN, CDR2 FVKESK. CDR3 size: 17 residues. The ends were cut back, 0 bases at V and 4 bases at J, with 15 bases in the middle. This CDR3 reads CASSQERSSLITGELFF. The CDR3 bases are TGTGCCAGCAGCCAAGAGAGGTCGTCACTGATCACCGGGGAGCTGTTTTTT.

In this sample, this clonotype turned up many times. As DNA, the CDR3 is TGTGCCAGCAGCTCCGCAGGCTACTCTGGAAACACCATATATTTT. It translates to CASSSAGYSGNTIYF. The gene calls are TRBV7-9 and TRBJ1-3; D remains unclear. Trimming left V 4 bases short and J 0 bases short, with 10 bases between. The CDR3 loop spans 15 amino acids. CDR1 SEHNR and CDR2 FQNEAQ come from the germline V gene (reference sequence).

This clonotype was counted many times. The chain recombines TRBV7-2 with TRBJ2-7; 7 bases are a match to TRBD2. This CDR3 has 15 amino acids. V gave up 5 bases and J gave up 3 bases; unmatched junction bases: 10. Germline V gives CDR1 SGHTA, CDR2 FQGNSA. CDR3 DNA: TGTGCCAGCAGCCTCGACGCTAGCGGAATCTACGAGCAGTACTTC. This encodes CASSLDASGIYEQYF.

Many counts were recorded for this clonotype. This chain's CDR3 is CASSFGQGDGYTF. The CDR3 region has the DNA TGTGCCAGCAGTTTCGGACAGGGAGATGGCTACACCTTC. This chain joins TRBV27 and TRBJ1-2; 8 bases are shared with TRBD1. The CDR3 has 13 amino acids. Germline V gene lookup returns CDR1 MNHEY and CDR2 SMNVEV (reference sequence). After removal of 3 bases from V and 6 bases from J, the junction contained 3 bases not matched to a gene.

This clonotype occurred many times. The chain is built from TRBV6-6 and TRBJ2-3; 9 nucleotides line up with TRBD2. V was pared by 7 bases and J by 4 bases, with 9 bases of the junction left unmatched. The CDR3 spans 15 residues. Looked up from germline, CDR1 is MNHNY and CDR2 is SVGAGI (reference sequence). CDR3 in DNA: TGTGCCAGCATCCATACATTAGCGGGGGCAGATACGCAGTATTTT. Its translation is CASIHTLAGADTQYF.

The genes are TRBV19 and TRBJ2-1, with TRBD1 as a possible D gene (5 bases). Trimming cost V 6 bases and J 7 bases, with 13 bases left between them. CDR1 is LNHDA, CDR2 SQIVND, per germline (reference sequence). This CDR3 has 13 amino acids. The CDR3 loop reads CASSIDSLNEQFF. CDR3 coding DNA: TGTGCCAGTAGCATTGACAGCCTTAATGAGCAGTTCTTC. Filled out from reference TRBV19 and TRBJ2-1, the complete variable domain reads DGGITQSPKYLFRKEGQNVTLSCEQNLNHDAMYWYRQDPGQGLRLIYYSQIVNDFQKGDIAEGYSVSREKKESFPLTVTSAQKNPTAFYLCASSIDSLNEQFFGPGTRLTVL.

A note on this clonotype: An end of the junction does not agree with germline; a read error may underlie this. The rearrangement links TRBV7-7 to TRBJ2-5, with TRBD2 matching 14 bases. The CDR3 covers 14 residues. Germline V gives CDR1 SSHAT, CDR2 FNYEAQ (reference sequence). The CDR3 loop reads CASSLTSGRGTQYF. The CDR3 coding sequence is TGTGCTAGCAGCTTGACTAGCGGGAGGGGGACCCAGTACTTC. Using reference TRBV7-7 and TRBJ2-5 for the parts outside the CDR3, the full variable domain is GAGVSQSPRYKVTKRGQDVTLRCDPISSHATLYWYQQALGQGPEFLTYFNYEAQPDKSGLPSDRFSAERPEGSISTLTIQRTEQRDSAMYRCASSLTSGRGTQYFGPGTRLLVL.

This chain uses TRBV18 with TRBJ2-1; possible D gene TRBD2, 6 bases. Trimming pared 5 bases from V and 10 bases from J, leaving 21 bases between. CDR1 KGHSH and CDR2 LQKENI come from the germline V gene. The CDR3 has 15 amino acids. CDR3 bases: TGTGCCAGCTCATTACACCCAACTAGCCCCGAGGAGCAGTTCTTC. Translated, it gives CASSLHPTSPEEQFF.

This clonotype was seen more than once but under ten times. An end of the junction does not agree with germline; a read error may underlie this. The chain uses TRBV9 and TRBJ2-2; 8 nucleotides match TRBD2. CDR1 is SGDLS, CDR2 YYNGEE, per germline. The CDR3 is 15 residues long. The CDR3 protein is CASSVGGGNAGELFF. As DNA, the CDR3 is TGTGCCAGCAGCGTAGGCGGGGGGAACGCCGGGGAGCTGTTTTTT.

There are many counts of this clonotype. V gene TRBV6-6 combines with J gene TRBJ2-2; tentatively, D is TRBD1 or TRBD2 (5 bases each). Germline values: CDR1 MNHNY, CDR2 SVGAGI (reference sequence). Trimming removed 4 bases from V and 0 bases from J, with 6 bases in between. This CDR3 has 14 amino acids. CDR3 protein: CASSWGSNTGELFF. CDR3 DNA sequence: TGTGCCAGCAGTTGGGGGTCGAACACCGGGGAGCTGTTTTTT.

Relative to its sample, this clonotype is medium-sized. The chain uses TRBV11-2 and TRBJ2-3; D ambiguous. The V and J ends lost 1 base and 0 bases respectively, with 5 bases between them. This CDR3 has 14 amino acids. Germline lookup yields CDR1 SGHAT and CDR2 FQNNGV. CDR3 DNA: TGTGCCAGCAGCTTAGGTGCTAGCACAGATACGCAGTATTTT. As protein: CASSLGASTDTQYF.

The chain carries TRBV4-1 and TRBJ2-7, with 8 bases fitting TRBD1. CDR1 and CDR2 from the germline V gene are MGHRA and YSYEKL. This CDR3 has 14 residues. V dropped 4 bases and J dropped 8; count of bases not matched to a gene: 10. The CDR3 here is CASSPYTTGAKQYV. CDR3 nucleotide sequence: TGCGCCAGCAGCCCATACACGACAGGGGCTAAGCAGTACGTC.

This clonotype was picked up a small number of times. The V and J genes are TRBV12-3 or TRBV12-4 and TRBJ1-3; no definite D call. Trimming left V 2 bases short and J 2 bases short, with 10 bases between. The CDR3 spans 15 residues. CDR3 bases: TGTGCCAGCAGTTTATATCCAAGGACTGGAAACACCATATATTTT. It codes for CASSLYPRTGNTIYF.

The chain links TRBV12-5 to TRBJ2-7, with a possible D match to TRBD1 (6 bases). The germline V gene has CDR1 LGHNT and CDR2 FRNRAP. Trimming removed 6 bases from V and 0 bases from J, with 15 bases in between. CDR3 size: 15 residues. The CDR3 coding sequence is TGTGCTAGTGGCCTCGACAGGCTTAGCTCCTACGAGCAGTACTTC. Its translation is CASGLDRLSSYEQYF.

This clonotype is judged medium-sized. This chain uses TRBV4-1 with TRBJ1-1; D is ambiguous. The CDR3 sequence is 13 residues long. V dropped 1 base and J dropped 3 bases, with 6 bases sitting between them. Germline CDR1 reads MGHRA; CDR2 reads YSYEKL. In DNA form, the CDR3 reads TGCGCCAGCAGCCAAGTTCGGGACACTGAAGCTTTCTTT. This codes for CASSQVRDTEAFF.

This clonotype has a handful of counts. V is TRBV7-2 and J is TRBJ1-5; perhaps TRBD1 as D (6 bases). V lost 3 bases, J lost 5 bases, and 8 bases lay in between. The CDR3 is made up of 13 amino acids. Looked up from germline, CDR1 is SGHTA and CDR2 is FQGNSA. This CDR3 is CASSLRGYQPQHF. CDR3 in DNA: TGTGCCAGCAGCTTGAGGGGGTATCAGCCCCAGCATTTT. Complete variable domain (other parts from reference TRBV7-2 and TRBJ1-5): GAGVSQSPSNKVTEKGKDVELRCDPISGHTALYWYRQSLGQGLEFLIYFQGNSAPDKSGLPSDRFSAERTGGSVSTLTIQRTQQEDSAVYLCASSLRGYQPQHFGDGTRLSIL.

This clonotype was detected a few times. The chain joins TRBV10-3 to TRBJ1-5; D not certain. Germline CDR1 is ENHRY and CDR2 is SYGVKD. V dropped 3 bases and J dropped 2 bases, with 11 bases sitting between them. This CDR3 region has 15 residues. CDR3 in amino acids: CAISDRNKGNQPQHF. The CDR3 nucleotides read TGTGCCATCAGTGATCGAAACAAGGGCAATCAGCCCCAGCATTTT.

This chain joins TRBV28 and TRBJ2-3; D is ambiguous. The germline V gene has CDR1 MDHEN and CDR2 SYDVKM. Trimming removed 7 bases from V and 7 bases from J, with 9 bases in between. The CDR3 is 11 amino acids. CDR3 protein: CASIWLNTQYF. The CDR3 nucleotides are TGTGCCAGCATCTGGCTAAATACGCAGTATTTT.